This TCR beta chain is drawn from a study of blood T cell repertoires in COVID-19. Looking at the study overall: Donors in the United States, Italy and Spain gave samples during acute or convalescent COVID-19. PBMCs, B-cell-depleted T cells, or T cells were the source of the cDNA or gDNA that made up the material.

V lost 6 bases, J lost 0 bases, and 20 bases lay in between. Looked up from germline, CDR1 is LNHDA and CDR2 is SQIVND (reference sequence). This CDR3 is 17 amino acids long. Recruitment covered about two dozen US areas and drew participants whose ages spanned about 18 to 100 years. Assay used: immunoSEQ multiplex PCR; TCRdb lists only in-frame clones, some missing. The data hold about 270,000 clones, with about nine tenths observed a single time. The chain is built from TRBV19 and TRBJ1-1; weak D call: TRBD1 (5 bases). The sequenced sample was PBMCs or T cells enriched from blood (not recorded which). The receptor comes from a woman between 50 and 59 years old who had recovered from COVID-19. CDR3 sequence reads: CASRSERTDMMNTEAFF. CDR3 DNA: TGTGCCAGTAGGTCAGAAAGAACGGACATGATGAACACTGAAGCTTTCTTT.